Listed here is a single T cell receptor beta chain. As yet, its antigen is unknown. The sample is drawn from a study of response to subunit inactivated influenza vaccine. The study, taken as a whole, reports: Only a handful of new T cells, the authors suggested, are recruited with each seasonal influenza vaccination.

TCRdb ran MiXCR on the RT-PCR reads and lists one entry per CDR3 protein. This sample has fewer than 750,000 distinct CDR3 sequences, with about 15% found just once. CDR3 size: 12 residues. The germline V gene encodes CDR1 MDHEN and CDR2 SYDVKM. V was shortened by 5 bases and J by 7 bases, with 9 bases between the two germline ends. The receptor's source is a man in his forties or fifties who received an inactivated influenza vaccine. J is TRBJ1-5 and V is TRBV28; the D is unclear. The input for sequencing was PBMCs from blood, taken 12 days after vaccination. The CDR3 loop reads CASSQGLQPQHF. CDR3 coding DNA: TGTGCCAGCAGTCAAGGTTTGCAGCCCCAGCATTTT.